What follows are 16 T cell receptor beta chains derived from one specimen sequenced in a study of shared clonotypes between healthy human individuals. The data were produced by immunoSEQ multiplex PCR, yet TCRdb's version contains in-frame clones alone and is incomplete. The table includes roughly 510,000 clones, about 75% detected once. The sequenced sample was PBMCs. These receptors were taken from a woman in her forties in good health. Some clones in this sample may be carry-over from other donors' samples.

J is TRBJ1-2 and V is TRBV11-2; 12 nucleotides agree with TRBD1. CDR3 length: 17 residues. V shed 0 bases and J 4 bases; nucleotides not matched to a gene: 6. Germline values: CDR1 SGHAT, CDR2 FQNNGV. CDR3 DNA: TGTGCCAGCAGCTTAGATGGGACAGGGGGCCTTGTCTATGGCTACACCTTC. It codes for CASSLDGTGGLVYGYTF.

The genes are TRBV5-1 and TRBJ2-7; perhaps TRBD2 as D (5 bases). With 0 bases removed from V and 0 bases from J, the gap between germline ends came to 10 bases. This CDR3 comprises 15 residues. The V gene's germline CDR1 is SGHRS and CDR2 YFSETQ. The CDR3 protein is CASSLVASSSYEQYF. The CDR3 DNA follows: TGCGCCAGCAGCTTGGTGGCTAGCAGCTCCTACGAGCAGTACTTC.

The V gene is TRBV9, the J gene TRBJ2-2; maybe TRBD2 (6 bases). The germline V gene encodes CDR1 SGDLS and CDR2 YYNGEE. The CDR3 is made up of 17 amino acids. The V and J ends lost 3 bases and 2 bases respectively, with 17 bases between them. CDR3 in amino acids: CASSAEILASNTGELFF. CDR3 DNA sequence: TGTGCCAGCAGCGCCGAGATTCTAGCGAGTAACACCGGGGAGCTGTTTTTT.

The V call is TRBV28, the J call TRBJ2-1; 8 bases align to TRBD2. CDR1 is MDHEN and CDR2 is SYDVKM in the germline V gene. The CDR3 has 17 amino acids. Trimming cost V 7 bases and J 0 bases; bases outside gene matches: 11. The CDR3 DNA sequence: TGTGCCAGCATCCCCGGACTAGCTATTCGCTCCTACAATGAGCAGTTCTTC. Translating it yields CASIPGLAIRSYNEQFF.

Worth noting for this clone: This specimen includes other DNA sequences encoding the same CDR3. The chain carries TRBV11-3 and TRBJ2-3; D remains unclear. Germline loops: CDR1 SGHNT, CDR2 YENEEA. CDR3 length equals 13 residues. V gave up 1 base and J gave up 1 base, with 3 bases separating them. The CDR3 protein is CASSLGGTDTQYF. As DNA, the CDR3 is TGTGCCAGCAGCTTAGGTGGCACAGATACGCAGTATTTT.

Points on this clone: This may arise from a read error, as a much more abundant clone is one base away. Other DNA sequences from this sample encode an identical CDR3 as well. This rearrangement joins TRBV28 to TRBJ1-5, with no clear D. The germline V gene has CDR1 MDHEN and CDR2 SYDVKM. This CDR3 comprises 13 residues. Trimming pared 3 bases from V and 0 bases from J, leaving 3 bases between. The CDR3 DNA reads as TGTGCCAGCAGTTTGGATAGCAATCAGCCCCAGCATTTT. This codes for CASSLDSNQPQHF.

The CDR3: CASSSWVAPNYNEQFF. CDR3 in DNA: TGTGCCAGCAGCTCCTGGGTGGCTCCCAACTACAATGAGCAGTTCTTC. This chain links TRBV7-2 with TRBJ2-1, with D unresolved. Trimming removed 4 bases from V and 3 bases from J, with 16 bases in between. Germline loops: CDR1 SGHTA, CDR2 FQGNSA. This CDR3 has 16 residues. Full variable domain (rest looked up from reference TRBV7-2 and TRBJ2-1): GAGVSQSPSNKVTEKGKDVELRCDPISGHTALYWYRQSLGQGLEFLIYFQGNSAPDKSGLPSDRFSAERTGGSVSTLTIQRTQQEDSAVYLCASSSWVAPNYNEQFFGPGTRLTVL.

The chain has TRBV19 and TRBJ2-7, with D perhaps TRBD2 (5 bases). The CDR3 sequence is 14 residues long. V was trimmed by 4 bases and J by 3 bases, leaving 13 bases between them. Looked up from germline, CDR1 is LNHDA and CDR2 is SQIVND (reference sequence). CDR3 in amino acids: CASSKPGTHYEQYF. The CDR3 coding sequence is TGTGCCAGTAGTAAACCGGGAACACACTACGAGCAGTACTTC.

CDR3 sequence: CASSFTSGRAVVWELFF. The CDR3 DNA follows: TGTGCCAGCAGCTTCACTAGCGGGAGGGCCGTCGTCTGGGAGCTGTTTTTT. The rearrangement joins TRBV7-8 to TRBJ2-2; 13 bases are shared with TRBD2. With V trimmed by 3 bases and J by 9 bases, 10 bases remained unmatched. The CDR3 spans 17 residues. The germline V gene encodes CDR1 SGHVS and CDR2 FQNEAQ.

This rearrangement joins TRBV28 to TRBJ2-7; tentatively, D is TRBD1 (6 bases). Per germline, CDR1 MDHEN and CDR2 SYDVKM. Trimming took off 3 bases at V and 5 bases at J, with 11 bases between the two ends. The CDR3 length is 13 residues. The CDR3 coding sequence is TGTGCCAGCAGTTTTTCCAGGGACAACGAGCAGTACTTC. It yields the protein CASSFSRDNEQYF.

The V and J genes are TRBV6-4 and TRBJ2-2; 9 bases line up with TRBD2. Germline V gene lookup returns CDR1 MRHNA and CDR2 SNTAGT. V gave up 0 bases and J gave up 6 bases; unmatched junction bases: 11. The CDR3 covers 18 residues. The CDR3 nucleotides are TGTGCCAGCAGTGACTCTTTTCAGGCTAGCGGGAATCCCGGGGAGCTGTTTTTT. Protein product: CASSDSFQASGNPGELFF.

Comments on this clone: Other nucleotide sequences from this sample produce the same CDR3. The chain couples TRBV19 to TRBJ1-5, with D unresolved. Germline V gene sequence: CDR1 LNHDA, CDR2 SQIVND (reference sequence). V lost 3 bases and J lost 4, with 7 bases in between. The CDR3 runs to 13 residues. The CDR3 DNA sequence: TGTGCCAGTAGTATTAGCAGGAATCAGCCCCAGCATTTT. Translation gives CASSISRNQPQHF. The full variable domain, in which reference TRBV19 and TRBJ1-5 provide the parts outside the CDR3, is DGGITQSPKYLFRKEGQNVTLSCEQNLNHDAMYWYRQDPGQGLRLIYYSQIVNDFQKGDIAEGYSVSREKKESFPLTVTSAQKNPTAFYLCASSISRNQPQHFGDGTRLSIL.

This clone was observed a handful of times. The CDR3 sequence: CASTILQGGETQYF. The CDR3 bases are TGTGCCAGCACTATATTACAGGGTGGAGAGACCCAGTACTTC. The chain links TRBV6-1 to TRBJ2-5; D is possibly TRBD1 (6 bases). Per germline, CDR1 MNHNS and CDR2 SASEGT. Trimming left V 7 bases short and J 4 bases short, with 16 bases between. This CDR3 region has 14 residues.

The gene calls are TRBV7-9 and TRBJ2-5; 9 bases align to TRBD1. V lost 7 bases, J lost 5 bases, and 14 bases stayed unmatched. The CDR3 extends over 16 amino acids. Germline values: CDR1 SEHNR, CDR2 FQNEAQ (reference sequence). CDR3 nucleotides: TGTGCCAGCAACCCGCCGTCCGGGACAGGGAAGGAGACCCAGTACTTC. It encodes CASNPPSGTGKETQYF.

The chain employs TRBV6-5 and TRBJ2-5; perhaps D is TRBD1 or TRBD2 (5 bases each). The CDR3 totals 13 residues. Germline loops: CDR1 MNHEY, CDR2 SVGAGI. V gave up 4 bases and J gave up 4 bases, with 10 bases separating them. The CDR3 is CASSSEGRETQYF. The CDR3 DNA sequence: TGTGCCAGCAGTTCAGAGGGGAGAGAGACCCAGTACTTC.

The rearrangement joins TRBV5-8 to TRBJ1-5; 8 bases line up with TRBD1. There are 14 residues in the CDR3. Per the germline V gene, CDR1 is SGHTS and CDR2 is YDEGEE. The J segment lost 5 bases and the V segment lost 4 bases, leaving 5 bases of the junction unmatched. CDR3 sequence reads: CASSPRTGYQPQHF. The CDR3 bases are TGTGCCAGCAGCCCCCGGACAGGGTATCAGCCCCAGCATTTT.